These 31 T cell receptor beta chains came from one sample sequenced in a study of blood T cell repertoires in COVID-19. Method: immunoSEQ multiplex PCR; TCRdb's copy keeps in-frame clones and lacks some. The repertoire holds about 340,000 clones, with over 80% as singletons. The sequenced sample was peripheral blood. The receptor source for this set is a woman aged 50 to 60 with COVID-19, enrolled during active disease.

V and J are TRBV5-8 and TRBJ2-7; 8 positions agree with TRBD1. This CDR3 is built from 15 residues. J lost 2 bases, V lost 0 bases, and 4 bases had no gene match. CDR1 is SGHTS and CDR2 is YDEGEE in the germline V gene. The CDR3 DNA is TGTGCCAGCAGCTTGGAGGACAGGGCAACCTACGAGCAGTACTTC. This sequence encodes CASSLEDRATYEQYF.

The V and J genes are TRBV7-7 and TRBJ2-5, with TRBD2 identical over 13 bases. V lost 5 bases to trimming and J lost 5 bases; unmatched junction nucleotides: 5. Germline V lookup: CDR1 SSHAT, CDR2 FNYEAQ (reference sequence). The CDR3 sequence is 15 residues long. DNA of the CDR3: TGTGCCAGCAGCACTGGGACTAGCGGGGCCGAGACCCAGTACTTC. Amino acid sequence: CASSTGTSGAETQYF.

The chain is built from TRBV18 and TRBJ1-2; 9 bases agree with TRBD1. Looked up from germline, CDR1 is KGHSH and CDR2 is LQKENI. The CDR3 covers 16 residues. J lost 3 bases, V lost 0 bases, and 5 bases had no gene match. The DNA of the CDR3 is TGTGCCAGCTCACCACCTTCGACAGGGGGTTACTATGGCTACACCTTC. Its translation is CASSPPSTGGYYGYTF.

With respect to this clone: The sample contains more than one DNA sequence encoding this CDR3. The gene calls are TRBV5-1 and TRBJ2-1; TRBD2 agrees at 7 bases. The germline gives CDR1 SGHRS, CDR2 YFSETQ. The CDR3 runs 15 residues. With V trimmed by 0 bases and J by 1 base, 1 base remained unmatched. In nucleotides, the CDR3 is TGCGCCAGCAGCTTGGATAGCGGGTCCTACAATGAGCAGTTCTTC. Residues: CASSLDSGSYNEQFF.

A remark on this clone: The junction departs from the called germline gene at one end, perhaps through a read error. The chain employs TRBV7-7 and TRBJ2-2; TRBD2 aligns across 10 bases. CDR3 length: 15 residues. Germline V gene lookup returns CDR1 SSHAT and CDR2 FNYEAQ (reference sequence). The CDR3 region is CASSPRAGGTGELFF. CDR3 nucleotide sequence: TGTGCTAGCAGCCCACGAGCGGGAGGGACCGGGGAGCTGTTTTTT.

This clone showed up just a few times. The V call is TRBV19, the J call TRBJ1-6; no clear D gene. The CDR3 has 18 residues. Germline lookup yields CDR1 LNHDA and CDR2 SQIVND (reference sequence). V shed 5 bases and J shed 0 bases, with 17 bases lying between them. The CDR3 bases are TGTGCCAGTAGTCAAAATGGGCAGAAGAGCTCCTATAATTCACCCCTCCACTTT. Amino acids: CASSQNGQKSSYNSPLHF.

The chain recombines TRBV6-5 with TRBJ1-3, with a possible D match to TRBD1 (6 bases). Trimming took off 6 bases at V and 3 bases at J, with 9 bases between the two ends. This CDR3 has 13 residues. The germline V gene encodes CDR1 MNHEY and CDR2 SVGAGI. The CDR3 spells CASRTGGGNTIYF. CDR3 coding DNA: TGTGCCAGCAGGACAGGAGGTGGAAACACCATATATTTT.

This clone appeared once. The chain uses TRBV5-4 and TRBJ1-2; TRBD1 agrees at 7 bases. The CDR3 loop spans 15 amino acids. Germline V gene data show CDR1 as SGHNT and CDR2 as YYREEE (reference sequence). V lost 4 bases and J lost 7; bases outside the gene matches: 13. The CDR3 bases are TGTGCCAGCAGCCCTCCCCTAGGAACAGGGGTTGGCTACACCTTC. Amino acids: CASSPPLGTGVGYTF. Full variable domain (missing parts from reference TRBV5-4 and TRBJ1-2): ETGVTQSPTHLIKTRGQQVTLRCSSQSGHNTVSWYQQALGQGPQFIFQYYREEENGRGNFPPRFSGLQFPNYSSELNVNALELDDSALYLCASSPPLGTGVGYTFGSGTRLTVV.

The rearrangement links TRBV10-1 to TRBJ2-7; perhaps TRBD2 as D (5 bases). The CDR3 loop spans 13 amino acids. V lost 3 bases to trimming and J lost 4 bases, with 10 bases between them. Germline V gene data show CDR1 as WNHNN and CDR2 as SYGVQD (reference sequence). CDR3 protein: CASSDPSTYEQYF. CDR3 coding DNA: TGCGCCAGCAGTGACCCTAGCACGTACGAGCAGTACTTC.

The chain has TRBV19 and TRBJ2-7, with 7 nucleotides matching TRBD1. CDR1 and CDR2 (germline): LNHDA, SQIVND (reference sequence). With V trimmed by 4 bases and J by 2 bases, 2 bases remained unmatched. This CDR3 is 13 amino acids long. The CDR3 nucleotides read TGTGCCAGTAGTACAGGGGGTACCTACGAGCAGTACTTC. As protein: CASSTGGTYEQYF.

The chain joins TRBV28 to TRBJ2-1, with TRBD1 as a possible D gene (7 bases). The CDR3 contains 13 residues. Germline values: CDR1 MDHEN, CDR2 SYDVKM. The ends were cut back, 4 bases at V and 12 bases at J, with 16 bases in the middle. The CDR3: CASSSNPGGGQFF. The DNA of the CDR3 is TGTGCCAGCAGTTCTAACCCAGGGGGAGGGCAGTTCTTC.

The chain carries TRBV7-9 and TRBJ2-3, with 13 bases fitting TRBD2. Germline trimming cut 5 bases from V and 5 bases from J; bases unmatched to any gene: 10. CDR1 SEHNR and CDR2 FQNEAQ come from the germline V gene (reference sequence). The CDR3 sequence is 17 residues long. The CDR3 sequence is CASSLGTSGNVLDTQYF. CDR3 bases: TGTGCCAGCAGCCTCGGGACTAGCGGGAACGTATTAGATACGCAGTATTTT.

The CDR3, as DNA: TGTGCCATCAGTGAGTCCCAGGGGACCCAAGAGACCCAGTACTTC. It translates to CAISESQGTQETQYF. The chain recombines TRBV10-3 with TRBJ2-5; the D gene is possibly TRBD1 (6 bases). The germline gives CDR1 ENHRY, CDR2 SYGVKD. The CDR3 totals 15 residues. V was cut by 0 bases and J by 1 base, with 9 bases left in between.

V gene TRBV14 combines with J gene TRBJ2-3; D is possibly TRBD2 (6 bases). The CDR3 has 14 residues. V was pared by 0 bases and J by 9 bases, with 13 bases between. The germline CDR1 and CDR2 sequences are SGHDN and FVKESK. The CDR3 spells CASSQDPRLGTQYF. CDR3 in DNA: TGTGCCAGCAGCCAAGATCCCCGACTAGGGACGCAGTATTTT.

The chain uses TRBV7-3 and TRBJ1-1; perhaps TRBD1 as D (5 bases). The germline V gene encodes CDR1 SGHTA and CDR2 FQGTGA. The CDR3 is 15 amino acids. Between the trimmed V and J ends, which lost 1 base and 4 bases, there was a span of 13 bases. Written as DNA, the CDR3 is TGTGCCAGCAGCTTAAGGGGTCGCGGGGGCACTGAAGCTTTCTTT. Protein product: CASSLRGRGGTEAFF.

The rearrangement joins TRBV3-1 (or the pseudogene TRBV3-2) to TRBJ2-7, with TRBD2 as a possible D gene (5 bases). The CDR3 contains 15 residues. The germline CDR1 and CDR2 sequences are LGHDT and YNNKEL (reference sequence). V was trimmed by 1 base and J by 4 bases, leaving 14 bases between them. Here the CDR3 reads CASSQVKRPLYEQYF. As DNA, the CDR3 is TGTGCCAGCAGCCAAGTAAAGCGGCCATTGTACGAGCAGTACTTC.

V is TRBV10-2 and J is TRBJ2-2; 10 positions agree with TRBD1. From germline, CDR1 is WSHSY and CDR2 SAAADI. The CDR3 consists of 15 residues. V lost 6 bases and J lost 3; bases outside the gene matches: 4. The CDR3 loop is CASRSGTGDTGELFF. The CDR3 nucleotides read TGCGCCAGCAGGTCCGGGACAGGGGACACCGGGGAGCTGTTTTTT.

J is TRBJ1-6 and V is TRBV29-1; 7 nucleotides match TRBD1. CDR3 length: 14 amino acids. The V and J ends lost 6 bases and 5 bases, in that order; junction bases with no gene match: 7. The germline V gene has CDR1 SQVTM and CDR2 ANQGSEA. Written as DNA, the CDR3 is TGCAGCGTACAATTCGGGACAGATAATTCACCCCTCCACTTT. Residues: CSVQFGTDNSPLHF. The whole variable domain, filled in from reference TRBV29-1 and TRBJ1-6, reads SAVISQKPSRDICQRGTSLTIQCQVDSQVTMMFWYRQQPGQSLTLIATANQGSEATYESGFVIDKFPISRPNLTFSTLTVSNMSPEDSSIYLCSVQFGTDNSPLHFGNGTRLTVT.

The chain combines TRBV11-2 with TRBJ2-7; tentatively, D is TRBD2 (6 bases). Germline V CDR1 and CDR2: SGHAT, FQNNGV. Trimming shortened V by 0 bases and J by 2 bases, and 8 bases separated the two germline ends. The CDR3 covers 14 residues. The CDR3 DNA sequence: TGTGCCAGCAGCTTAGAGGGCGGGGCCTACGAGCAGTACTTC. It encodes CASSLEGGAYEQYF.

This clone came up a few times. The genes are TRBV5-4 and TRBJ2-1, with 7 nucleotides matching TRBD1. The CDR3 is made up of 16 amino acids. Trimming at V came to 4 bases and at J to 6 bases, leaving 13 bases not matched to a gene. Germline CDR1 SGHNT, CDR2 YYREEE (reference sequence). CDR3 bases: TGTGCCAGCAGCGGATCAAAGACAGGGTCCAGCAATGAGCAGTTCTTC. Translation: CASSGSKTGSSNEQFF.

The gene calls are TRBV5-1 and TRBJ1-2; 7 bases are shared with TRBD1. This CDR3 region has 13 residues. The V and J ends lost 4 bases and 3 bases, in that order; junction bases with no gene match: 3. Germline V gene sequence: CDR1 SGHRS, CDR2 YFSETQ. The CDR3 loop reads CASSPGQHYGYTF. The CDR3, as DNA: TGCGCCAGCAGCCCGGGACAGCACTATGGCTACACCTTC.

V usage is TRBV27 and J usage is TRBJ1-2; 10 nucleotides match TRBD1. This CDR3 contains 14 residues. CDR1 and CDR2 (germline): MNHEY, SMNVEV (reference sequence). J gave up 8 bases and V 5 bases, and 8 bases lay outside the gene matches. In DNA form, the CDR3 reads TGTGCCAGCAGTGCGAGACAGGGGGCGGGAGGCTACACCTTC. Translation: CASSARQGAGGYTF.

J is TRBJ2-1 and V is TRBV9; 8 bases agree with TRBD2. Germline loops: CDR1 SGDLS, CDR2 YYNGEE. V lost 0 bases to trimming and J lost 9 bases; unmatched junction nucleotides: 5. CDR3 size: 14 residues. For the CDR3, the DNA is TGTGCCAGCAGCGTAGATAGCGGGATATCTGAGCAGTTCTTC. Protein sequence: CASSVDSGISEQFF.

This clone was counted a single time. This rearrangement joins TRBV2 to TRBJ1-1; D is undetermined. V was cut by 4 bases and J by 0 bases, with 12 bases left in between. The CDR3 has 15 amino acids. The germline gives CDR1 SNHLY, CDR2 FYNNEI. The CDR3 spells CASSVGRNVNTEAFF. CDR3 nucleotide sequence: TGTGCCAGCAGTGTTGGCAGAAATGTGAACACTGAAGCTTTCTTT.

This sequence joins TRBV19 and TRBJ1-1; no firm D call. The CDR3 contains 14 residues. Trimming pared 4 bases from V and 2 bases from J, leaving 11 bases between. In germline, CDR1 is LNHDA, CDR2 SQIVND (reference sequence). The CDR3 coding sequence is TGTGCCAGTAGTAGCGGGAATCCAAACACTGAAGCTTTCTTT. Its protein is CASSSGNPNTEAFF.

V and J are TRBV2 and TRBJ2-2; D might be TRBD1 (6 bases). Germline V gene lookup returns CDR1 SNHLY and CDR2 FYNNEI. The CDR3 is 14 residues long. The ends were cut back, 6 bases at V and 5 bases at J, with 13 bases in the middle. The CDR3 loop reads CASRDGQLTGELFF. Written as DNA, the CDR3 is TGTGCCAGCAGAGACGGACAGCTTACCGGGGAGCTGTTTTTT.

The chain recombines TRBV5-4 with TRBJ2-7; 7 bases map to TRBD2. The trim removed 0 bases at V and 4 bases at J, leaving 7 bases unmatched. Germline lookup yields CDR1 SGHNT and CDR2 YYREEE (reference sequence). The CDR3 sequence is 15 residues long. The CDR3 DNA reads as TGTGCCAGCAGCTTGGTTAAGCGGGGAAAGTACGAGCAGTACTTC. As protein: CASSLVKRGKYEQYF.

J is TRBJ2-7 and V is TRBV9; 11 bases fit TRBD2. This CDR3 is built from 14 residues. V gave up 3 bases and J gave up 5 bases; unmatched junction bases: 4. Germline V gene lookup returns CDR1 SGDLS and CDR2 YYNGEE. Written as DNA, the CDR3 is TGTGCCAGCAGCGCACTAGCGGGAGCTCACGAGCAGTACTTC. Protein sequence: CASSALAGAHEQYF. Full variable domain (outside the CDR3, taken from reference TRBV9 and TRBJ2-7): DSGVTQTPKHLITATGQRVTLRCSPRSGDLSVYWYQQSLDQGLQFLIQYYNGEERAKGNILERFSAQQFPDLHSELNLSSLELGDSALYFCASSALAGAHEQYFGPGTRLTVT.

Of note for this clone: Distinct nucleotide sequences in the sample also encode this CDR3. The V call is TRBV7-9, the J call TRBJ1-1, with D unresolved. Germline-derived CDR1 and CDR2 are SEHNR and FQNEAQ (reference sequence). The CDR3 sequence is 13 residues long. The V and J ends lost 5 bases and 5 bases respectively, with 12 bases between them. CDR3 amino acids: CASSPREVTEAFF. In nucleotides, the CDR3 is TGTGCCAGCAGCCCCCGTGAGGTAACTGAAGCTTTCTTT.

This chain connects TRBV18 to TRBJ1-1; 9 positions match TRBD1. This CDR3 is 17 amino acids long. Germline lookup yields CDR1 KGHSH and CDR2 LQKENI. J was trimmed by 3 bases and V by 3 bases; bases with no gene match: 11. In nucleotides, the CDR3 is TGTGCCAGCTCACCGACCGGGACAGGGCTCTCGTACACTGAAGCTTTCTTT. Translating gives CASSPTGTGLSYTEAFF.

V usage is TRBV7-6 and J usage is TRBJ2-1; D perhaps matches TRBD2 (5 bases). Germline V gene lookup returns CDR1 SGHVS and CDR2 FNYEAQ. Trimming removed 1 base from V and 4 bases from J, with 11 bases in between. This CDR3 comprises 15 residues. In nucleotides, the CDR3 is TGTGCCAGCAGCTTAGATGCAGGCGGGTACAATGAGCAGTTCTTC. The encoded protein is CASSLDAGGYNEQFF.